The sequence of this T cell receptor (beta chain) was determined in a study of beta chain features in type 1 diabetes. Every bit of the isolated RNA underwent reverse transcription, so sequencing read expressed TCRB transcripts. Here immunoSEQ multiplex PCR was the method, and the copy in TCRdb shows in-frame clones only, minus some. Of a few hundred thousand clones in the sample, over 13% were seen once. The V end was cut by 3 bases, the J end by 7 bases, with 16 bases between. CDR1 and CDR2 from the germline V gene are LNHNV and YYDKDF (reference sequence). The CDR3 loop spans 15 amino acids. This clone was counted only a few times.

The sequence derives from a woman between 18 and 29 years old in good health. The sample taken for sequencing was naive CD4+ T cells from blood. The chain combines TRBV15 with TRBJ2-1; TRBD2 might be the D (7 bases). As DNA, the CDR3 is TGTGCCACCAGCAGGGACGTGGGAGGGGGGAATGAGCAGTTCTTC. Translated, it gives CATSRDVGGGNEQFF.